Described below is a single T cell receptor (beta chain) sequence and its context. CDR1 SGHRS and CDR2 YFSETQ come from the germline V gene. The junction had 3 bases not matched to a gene; V was cut back by 1 base and J by 12 bases. The CDR3 contains 12 residues. The source of the sample is a study of T cell changes during pregnancy in multiple sclerosis. Clones were read by immunoSEQ multiplex PCR, and TCRdb kept only the in-frame ones, dropping some. Of some 14,000 clones listed, over 90% are singletons. Sequencing was performed on peripheral blood, taken in the second trimester of pregnancy. The chain recombines TRBV5-1 with TRBJ1-4; TRBD1 aligns across 7 bases. This clonotype was sampled from a female donor in good health, enrolled as a control in a pregnancy study. Here the CDR3 DNA reads TGCGCCAGCAGCTTGCAGGGGGAGGAACTGTTTTTT. It translates to CASSLQGEELFF. Full variable domain (outside the CDR3, taken from reference TRBV5-1 and TRBJ1-4): KAGVTQTPRYLIKTRGQQVTLSCSPISGHRSVSWYQQTPGQGLQFLFEYFSETQRNKGNFPGRFSGRQFSNSRSEMNVSTLELGDSALYLCASSLQGEELFFGSGTQLSVL.